A single sample is the source of the 9 T cell receptor beta chains below, sequenced in a study of cytomegalovirus exposure and HLA in healthy donors. PCR was performed using 60 Vbeta and 13 Jbeta primers. The protocol was immunoSEQ multiplex PCR, while the TCRdb copy is restricted to in-frame clones and leaves out a portion. The sample lists 130,000 or so clones, approximately 8.9% occurring once. Sequencing was performed on PBMCs. These receptors all stem from a woman aged 35 to 49 in good health and CMV-seropositive.

This clone was counted between two and nine times. V gene TRBV4-1 combines with J gene TRBJ1-1, with 9 bases that match TRBD1. The germline V gene has CDR1 MGHRA and CDR2 YSYEKL. There are 15 residues in the CDR3. With 4 bases clipped from V and 0 bases from J, the junction kept 3 bases outside the gene matches. The CDR3: CASSLRDRVNTEAFF. The CDR3 DNA reads TGCGCCAGCAGCCTGAGGGACAGGGTGAACACTGAAGCTTTCTTT.

DNA for the CDR3: TGCGCCAGCAGCTTGAAGCGGGGGGACCAAGAGACCCAGTACTTC. Translated: CASSLKRGDQETQYF. The V call is TRBV5-1, the J call TRBJ2-5, with TRBD2 matching 9 bases. J was trimmed by 0 bases and V by 1 base; bases with no gene match: 1. This CDR3 contains 15 residues. Germline lookup yields CDR1 SGHRS and CDR2 YFSETQ.

J is TRBJ1-6 and V is TRBV7-6, with D maybe TRBD1 (5 bases). The CDR3 is made up of 15 amino acids. In germline, CDR1 is SGHVS, CDR2 FNYEAQ. Between the trimmed V and J ends, which lost 5 bases and 9 bases, there was a span of 17 bases. Here the CDR3 DNA reads TGTGCCAGCAGCCCCAACCGGGGGGGTGGTTCACCCCTCCACTTT. This translates into CASSPNRGGGSPLHF. The full variable domain, in which reference TRBV7-6 and TRBJ1-6 provide the parts outside the CDR3, is GAGVSQSPRYKVTKRGQDVALRCDPISGHVSLYWYRQALGQGPEFLTYFNYEAQQDKSGLPNDRFSAERPEGSISTLTIQRTEQRDSAMYRCASSPNRGGGSPLHFGNGTRLTVT.

For the CDR3, the DNA is TGTGCCAGCAGTCGCGGCCTACTAGCGGGGGGGGAGCAGTTCTTC. Amino acid sequence: CASSRGLLAGGEQFF. This chain joins TRBV6-5 and TRBJ2-1, with 13 bases fitting TRBD2. The ends lost 5 bases at V and 10 bases at J; junction bases unmatched: 8. Germline lookup yields CDR1 MNHEY and CDR2 SVGAGI. This CDR3 has 15 amino acids.

This chain uses TRBV14 with TRBJ1-6; TRBD1 is a possible D gene (5 bases). With 4 bases removed from V and 4 bases from J, the gap between germline ends came to 17 bases. Germline CDR1 reads SGHDN; CDR2 reads FVKESK. The CDR3 loop spans 17 amino acids. The CDR3 sequence: CASSLRAHRGYNSPLHF. CDR3 in DNA: TGTGCCAGCAGCCTCAGGGCCCATCGTGGGTATAATTCACCCCTCCACTTT.

The chain links TRBV7-2 to TRBJ2-3; 14 positions agree with TRBD2. V was pared by 5 bases and J by 2 bases, with 3 bases of the junction left unmatched. The CDR3 contains 16 residues. The germline V gene has CDR1 SGHTA and CDR2 FQGNSA. CDR3 nucleotide sequence: TGTGCCAGCAGCCCGACTAGCGGGGGGGCCACAGATACGCAGTATTTT. Translating gives CASSPTSGGATDTQYF.

The chain carries TRBV7-8 and TRBJ2-1; a weak D match, TRBD2 (5 bases). CDR1 is SGHVS, CDR2 FQNEAQ, per germline. The CDR3 sequence is 16 residues long. Trimming stripped 2 bases from V and 10 bases from J, with 21 bases between. The CDR3 here is CASSLIRATSRGEQFF. As DNA, the CDR3 is TGTGCCAGCAGCTTAATCCGCGCTACCTCCCGCGGGGAGCAGTTCTTC.

In its sample, this clone was seen a few times. This rearrangement joins TRBV19 to TRBJ1-3, with D perhaps TRBD1 (5 bases). The CDR3 is made up of 20 amino acids. The V gene lost 0 bases and the J gene lost 0 bases, with 21 bases spanning the gap. The V gene's germline CDR1 is LNHDA and CDR2 SQIVND (reference sequence). The CDR3 is CASSIEPGQQDPRSGNTIYF. DNA for the CDR3: TGTGCCAGTAGTATAGAACCTGGACAACAAGACCCCCGCTCTGGAAACACCATATATTTT.

The sample holds a few counts of this clone. The V gene is TRBV5-6, the J gene TRBJ1-2, with TRBD1 matching 9 bases. J gave up 4 bases and V 2 bases, and 9 bases lay outside the gene matches. There are 16 residues in the CDR3. The germline V gene has CDR1 SGHDT and CDR2 YYEEEE. This CDR3 reads CASSLEAGQGVYGYTF. The CDR3 DNA follows: TGTGCCAGCAGCTTAGAAGCGGGACAGGGAGTCTATGGCTACACCTTC.